This T cell receptor beta chain was identified in a study of blood T cell repertoires in COVID-19. Study overall: In each case, the material was cDNA or gDNA derived from T cells, B-cell-depleted T cells, or PBMCs.

Here immunoSEQ multiplex PCR was the method, and the copy in TCRdb shows in-frame clones only, minus some. The sample includes some 150,000 clones, about four fifths of them seen just once. Unmatched junction bases numbered 4, after V lost 5 bases and J lost 2 bases. Germline CDR1 SGHTA, CDR2 FQGNSA. This CDR3 spans 15 amino acids. Sequencing was done on a sample of peripheral blood. The chain employs TRBV7-2 and TRBJ2-3, with 10 bases that match TRBD1. The clonotype comes from a woman in her 70s with COVID-19, enrolled during active disease. Here the CDR3 reads CASSPDRGNTDTQYF. The CDR3 region has the DNA TGTGCCAGCAGCCCGGACAGGGGGAACACAGATACGCAGTATTTT.